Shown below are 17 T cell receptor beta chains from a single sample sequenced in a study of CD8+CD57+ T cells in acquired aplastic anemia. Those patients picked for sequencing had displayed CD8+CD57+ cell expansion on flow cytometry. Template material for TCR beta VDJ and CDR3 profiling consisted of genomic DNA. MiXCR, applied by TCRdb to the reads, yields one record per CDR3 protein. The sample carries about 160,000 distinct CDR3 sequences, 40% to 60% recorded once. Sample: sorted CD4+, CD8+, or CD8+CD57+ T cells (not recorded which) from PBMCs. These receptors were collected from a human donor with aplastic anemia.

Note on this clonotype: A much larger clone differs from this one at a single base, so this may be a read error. Here the CDR3 reads CASNGQGSDTQYF. DNA for the CDR3: TGTGCCAGCAATGGACAGGGATCAGATACGCAGTATTTT. This chain uses TRBV2 with TRBJ2-3, with 8 nucleotides matching TRBD1. This CDR3 contains 13 residues. Unmatched junction bases numbered 4, after V lost 7 bases and J lost 4 bases. Germline CDR1 and CDR2: SNHLY and FYNNEI.

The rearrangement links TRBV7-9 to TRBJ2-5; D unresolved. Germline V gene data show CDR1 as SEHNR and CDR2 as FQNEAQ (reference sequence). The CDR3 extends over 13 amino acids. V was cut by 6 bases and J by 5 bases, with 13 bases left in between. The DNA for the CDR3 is TGTGCCAGCAGAGCAAGCACCGGGGAGACCCAGTACTTC. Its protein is CASRASTGETQYF.

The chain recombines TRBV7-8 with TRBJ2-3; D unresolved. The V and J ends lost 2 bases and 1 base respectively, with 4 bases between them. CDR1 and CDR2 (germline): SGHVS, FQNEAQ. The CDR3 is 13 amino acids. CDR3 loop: CASSLWGTDTQYF. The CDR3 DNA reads TGTGCCAGCAGCTTATGGGGCACAGATACGCAGTATTTT.

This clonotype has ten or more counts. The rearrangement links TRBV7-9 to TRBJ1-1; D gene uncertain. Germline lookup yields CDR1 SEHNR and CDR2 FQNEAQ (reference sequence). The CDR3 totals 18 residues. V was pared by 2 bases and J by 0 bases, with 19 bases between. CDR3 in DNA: TGTGCCAGCAGCTTACCGTCCAACACCTACCAATTGAACACTGAAGCTTTCTTT. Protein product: CASSLPSNTYQLNTEAFF.

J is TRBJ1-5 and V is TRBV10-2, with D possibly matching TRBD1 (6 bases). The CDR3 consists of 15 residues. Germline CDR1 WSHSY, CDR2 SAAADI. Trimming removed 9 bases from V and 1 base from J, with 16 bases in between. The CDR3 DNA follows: TGCGCCAGTCGGGGGGCGGGGGCCAGCAATCAGCCCCAGCATTTT. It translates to CASRGAGASNQPQHF.

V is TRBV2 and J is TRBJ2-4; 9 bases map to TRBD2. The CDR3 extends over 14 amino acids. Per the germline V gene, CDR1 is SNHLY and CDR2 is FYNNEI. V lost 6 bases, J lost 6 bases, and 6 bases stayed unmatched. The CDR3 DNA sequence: TGTGCCAGCAGGGCGACTAGCGGTGGAAACATTCAGTACTTC. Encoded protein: CASRATSGGNIQYF.

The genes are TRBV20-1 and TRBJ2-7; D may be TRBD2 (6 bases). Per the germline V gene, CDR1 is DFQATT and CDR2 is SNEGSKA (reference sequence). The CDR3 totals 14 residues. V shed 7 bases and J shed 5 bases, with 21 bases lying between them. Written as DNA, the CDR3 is TGCAGTGGAGGGAGGTTGTCGGGGAGCCACGAGCAGTACTTC. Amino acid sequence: CSGGRLSGSHEQYF.

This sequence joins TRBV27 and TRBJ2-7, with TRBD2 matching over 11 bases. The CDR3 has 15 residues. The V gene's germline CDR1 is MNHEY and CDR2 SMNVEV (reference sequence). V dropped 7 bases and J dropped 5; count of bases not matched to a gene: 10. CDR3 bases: TGTGCCAGCATAGCCCTAGCGGGAGGACAAAACGAGCAGTACTTC. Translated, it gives CASIALAGGQNEQYF.

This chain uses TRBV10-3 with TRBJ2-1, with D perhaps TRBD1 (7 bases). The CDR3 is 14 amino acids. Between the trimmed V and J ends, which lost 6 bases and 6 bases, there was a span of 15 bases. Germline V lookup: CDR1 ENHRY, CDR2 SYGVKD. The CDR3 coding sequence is TGTGCCATCAGAATGACAGGGACTGGCAATGAGCAGTTCTTC. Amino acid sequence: CAIRMTGTGNEQFF.

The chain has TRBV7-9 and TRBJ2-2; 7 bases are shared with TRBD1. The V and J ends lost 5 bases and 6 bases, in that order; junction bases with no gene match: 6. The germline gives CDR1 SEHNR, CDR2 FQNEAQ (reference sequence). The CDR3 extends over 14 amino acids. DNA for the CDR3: TGTGCCAGCAGCATGGACAGGACGGCCGGGGAGCTGTTTTTT. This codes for CASSMDRTAGELFF.

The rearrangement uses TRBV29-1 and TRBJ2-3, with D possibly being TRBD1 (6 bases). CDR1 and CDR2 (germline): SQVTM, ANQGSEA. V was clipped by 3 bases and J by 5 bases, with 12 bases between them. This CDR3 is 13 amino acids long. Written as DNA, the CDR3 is TGCAGCGTTGACAGGGGTCGGAGAGATACGCAGTATTTT. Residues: CSVDRGRRDTQYF.

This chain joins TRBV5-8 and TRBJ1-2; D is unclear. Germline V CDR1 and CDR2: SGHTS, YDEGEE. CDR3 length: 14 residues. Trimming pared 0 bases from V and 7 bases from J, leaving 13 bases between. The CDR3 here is CASSLVGSPRGYTF. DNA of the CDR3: TGTGCCAGCAGCTTGGTCGGCTCGCCGCGTGGCTACACCTTC.

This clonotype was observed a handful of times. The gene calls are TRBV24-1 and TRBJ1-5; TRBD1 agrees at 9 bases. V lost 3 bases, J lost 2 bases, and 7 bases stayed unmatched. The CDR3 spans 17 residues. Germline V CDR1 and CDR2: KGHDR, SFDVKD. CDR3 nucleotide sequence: TGTGCCACCAGTGATCCGGACAGGGGTTGGGGCAATCAGCCCCAGCATTTT. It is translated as CATSDPDRGWGNQPQHF.

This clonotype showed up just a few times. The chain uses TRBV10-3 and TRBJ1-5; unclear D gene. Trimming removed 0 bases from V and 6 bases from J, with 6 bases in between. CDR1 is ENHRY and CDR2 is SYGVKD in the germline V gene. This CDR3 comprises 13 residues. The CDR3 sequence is CAISESKGQPQHF. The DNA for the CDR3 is TGTGCCATCAGTGAGTCTAAGGGTCAGCCCCAGCATTTT.

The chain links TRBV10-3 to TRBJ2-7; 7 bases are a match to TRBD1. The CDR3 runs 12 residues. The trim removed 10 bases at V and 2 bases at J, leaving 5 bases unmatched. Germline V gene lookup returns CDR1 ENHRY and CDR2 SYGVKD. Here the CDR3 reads CASRDRAYEQYF. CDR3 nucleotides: TGTGCCAGTCGGGACAGAGCCTACGAGCAGTACTTC.

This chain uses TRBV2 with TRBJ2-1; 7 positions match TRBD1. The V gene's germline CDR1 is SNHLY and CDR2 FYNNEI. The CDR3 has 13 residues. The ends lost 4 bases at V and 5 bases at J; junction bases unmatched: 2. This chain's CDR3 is CASSADRDNEQFF. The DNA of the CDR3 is TGTGCCAGCAGTGCTGACAGGGACAATGAGCAGTTCTTC.

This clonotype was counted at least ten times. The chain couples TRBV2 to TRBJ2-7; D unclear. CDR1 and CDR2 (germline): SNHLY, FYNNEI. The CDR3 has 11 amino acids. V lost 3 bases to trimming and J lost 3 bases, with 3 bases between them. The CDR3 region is CASSDSYEQYF. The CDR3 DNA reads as TGTGCCAGCAGTGACAGCTACGAGCAGTACTTC.